The 26 T cell receptor beta chains presented below share a single source sample, sequenced in a study of blood T cell repertoires in COVID-19. Sequenced by immunoSEQ multiplex PCR; TCRdb stores in-frame clones only, minus some. Of some 160,000 clones listed, around four fifths are singletons. Sequencing input: peripheral blood. These receptors were taken from a woman at least 80 years old with COVID-19, enrolled during active disease.

V and J are TRBV19 and TRBJ1-6, with TRBD1 matching over 11 bases. This CDR3 contains 14 residues. Germline V gene lookup returns CDR1 LNHDA and CDR2 SQIVND (reference sequence). Trimming at V came to 7 bases and at J to 10 bases, leaving 6 bases not matched to a gene. The CDR3 DNA follows: TGTGCCAGTAACCAGGGACAGGGGGTCTCACCCCTCCACTTT. This translates into CASNQGQGVSPLHF.

The chain joins TRBV5-4 to TRBJ1-1; D might be TRBD1 (6 bases). Germline V gene data show CDR1 as SGHNT and CDR2 as YYREEE (reference sequence). The V end lost 2 bases, the J end lost 4 bases, and 15 bases lay between the germline ends. This CDR3 is 15 amino acids long. The CDR3 DNA sequence: TGTGCCAGCAGCTTCCAGGGGATAAGGAGCACTGAAGCTTTCTTT. This translates into CASSFQGIRSTEAFF.

V gene TRBV28 combines with J gene TRBJ2-1; TRBD2 aligns across 7 bases. The CDR3 runs 14 residues. Looked up from germline, CDR1 is MDHEN and CDR2 is SYDVKM. V lost 8 bases, J lost 5 bases, and 9 bases stayed unmatched. The CDR3 here is CASRAGSTNNEQFF. CDR3 bases: TGTGCCAGCCGAGCGGGGAGTACGAACAATGAGCAGTTCTTC.

CDR3 sequence: CASSPRMGLAGTDTQYF. In DNA, the CDR3 is TGTGCCAGCTCACCCAGAATGGGACTAGCGGGCACAGATACGCAGTATTTT. This chain uses TRBV18 with TRBJ2-3; TRBD2 aligns across 11 bases. The CDR3 has 17 residues. CDR1 and CDR2 from the germline V gene are KGHSH and LQKENI. The V gene end was trimmed by 3 bases and the J gene end by 1 base; junction bases not matched to a gene: 6.

This clone was observed a single time. The chain is built from TRBV19 and TRBJ1-6, with TRBD1 as a possible D gene (6 bases). Trimming stripped 11 bases from V and 8 bases from J, with 22 bases between. Germline CDR1 LNHDA, CDR2 SQIVND (reference sequence). The CDR3 contains 15 residues. CDR3 sequence: CASREGYRVDSPLHF. CDR3 bases: TGTGCCTCCAGGGAGGGATACAGGGTGGATTCACCCCTCCACTTT. The variable domain in full, with the rest retrieved from reference TRBV19 and TRBJ1-6, is DGGITQSPKYLFRKEGQNVTLSCEQNLNHDAMYWYRQDPGQGLRLIYYSQIVNDFQKGDIAEGYSVSREKKESFPLTVTSAQKNPTAFYLCASREGYRVDSPLHFGNGTRLTVT.

V gene TRBV5-1 combines with J gene TRBJ2-2; no clear D gene. The CDR3 is 15 residues long. The ends were cut back, 3 bases at V and 6 bases at J, with 15 bases in the middle. The V gene's germline CDR1 is SGHRS and CDR2 YFSETQ. The CDR3 is CASSSSPPRSGELFF. CDR3 nucleotide sequence: TGCGCCAGCAGCTCATCACCCCCGCGGTCCGGGGAGCTGTTTTTT.

The chain is built from TRBV21-1 and TRBJ1-5; the DNA was not used to check the table's D call, TRBD1. TRBV21-1 is described as a pseudogene. This CDR3 contains 17 residues. CDR3 residues: CASSTSGTGNLNQPQHF. CDR3 sequence (DNA): TGTGCCAGCAGCACCTCCGGGACAGGCAACCTAAATCAGCCCCAGCATTTT.

The chain is built from TRBV5-8 and TRBJ2-1, with 7 positions matching TRBD2. After removal of 5 bases from V and 0 bases from J, the junction contained 14 bases not matched to a gene. The CDR3 is 18 residues long. Germline assignment: CDR1 SGHTS and CDR2 YDEGEE. Here the CDR3 reads CASSFDSGAPSSYNEQFF. Written as DNA, the CDR3 is TGTGCCAGCAGTTTTGACAGCGGGGCCCCCTCCTCCTACAATGAGCAGTTCTTC.

V usage is TRBV7-6 and J usage is TRBJ1-4; D remains unclear. V lost 0 bases, J lost 0 bases, and 8 bases lay in between. The CDR3 has 16 residues. The germline CDR1 and CDR2 sequences are SGHVS and FNYEAQ. The CDR3 nucleotides read TGTGCCAGCAGCTTAGCGGGGAGTTCAACTAATGAAAAACTGTTTTTT. Protein sequence: CASSLAGSSTNEKLFF.

The chain couples TRBV5-1 to TRBJ2-5; tentatively, D is TRBD1 (5 bases). The CDR3 has 16 amino acids. Trimming stripped 2 bases from V and 9 bases from J, with 23 bases between. Germline CDR1 is SGHRS and CDR2 is YFSETQ. This CDR3 reads CASSLPDLPSPRAQYF. CDR3 bases: TGCGCCAGCAGCTTACCTGACCTGCCCTCACCCAGGGCCCAGTACTTC.

The chain recombines TRBV4-2 with TRBJ2-2; 10 nucleotides match TRBD2. Germline trimming cut 2 bases from V and 3 bases from J; bases unmatched to any gene: 3. The CDR3 totals 16 residues. Germline assignment: CDR1 LGHNA and CDR2 YNFKEQ. The CDR3 protein is CASSQPSGSDTGELFF. As DNA, the CDR3 is TGTGCCAGCAGCCAACCTAGCGGGAGCGACACCGGGGAGCTGTTTTTT.

The chain recombines TRBV24-1 with TRBJ1-1; possible D gene TRBD1, 5 bases. Trimming stripped 9 bases from V and 0 bases from J, with 10 bases between. Germline V gives CDR1 KGHDR, CDR2 SFDVKD. The CDR3 has 13 residues. As DNA, the CDR3 is TGTGCCACCCAAGGAGGGGTGAACACTGAAGCTTTCTTT. This encodes CATQGGVNTEAFF.

The CDR3 DNA reads TGTGCCAGTGGGGGGACAGGGCACGGCTATGGCTACACCTTC. This sequence encodes CASGGTGHGYGYTF. V gene TRBV19 combines with J gene TRBJ1-2; 9 bases are a match to TRBD1. CDR3 length: 14 residues. Germline CDR1 and CDR2: LNHDA and SQIVND (reference sequence). J was trimmed by 4 bases and V by 8 bases; bases with no gene match: 8.

This clone was seen only a few times. The V call is TRBV3-1 (or the pseudogene TRBV3-2), the J call TRBJ1-2; 9 positions match TRBD1. The V segment lost 0 bases and the J segment 8 bases; nucleotides outside the gene matches: 4. Germline CDR1 reads LGHDT; CDR2 reads YNNKEL (reference sequence). This CDR3 contains 14 residues. CDR3: CASSQERQGVGYTF. CDR3 bases: TGTGCCAGCAGCCAAGAGCGACAGGGGGTCGGCTACACCTTC.

The chain is built from TRBV6-1 and TRBJ1-5; D remains ambiguous. The CDR3 runs to 14 residues. The V end lost 1 base, the J end lost 7 bases, and 11 bases lay between the germline ends. CDR1 and CDR2 (germline): MNHNS, SASEGT. The CDR3 coding sequence is TGTGCCAGCAGTGAAGGTATAGGGAGCCAGCCCCAGCATTTT. It codes for CASSEGIGSQPQHF.

The chain employs TRBV10-2 and TRBJ2-7; D perhaps matches TRBD1 (6 bases). The CDR3 loop spans 14 amino acids. The V gene lost 3 bases and the J gene lost 9 bases, with 18 bases spanning the gap. Germline V CDR1 and CDR2: WSHSY, SAAADI. CDR3 coding DNA: TGCGCCAGCAGTGACCAAGCAGGGGACAATCGGCAGTACTTC. Translation: CASSDQAGDNRQYF.

The CDR3 region has the DNA TGTGCCAGTAGTTCGGGGGACAGGTCAGTTTCCTACGAGCAGTACTTC. This encodes CASSSGDRSVSYEQYF. This chain joins TRBV19 and TRBJ2-7; 8 bases line up with TRBD1. Germline V CDR1 and CDR2: LNHDA, SQIVND (reference sequence). V trimming: 5 bases; J trimming: 1 base; junction bases outside the gene matches: 10. The CDR3 totals 16 residues. Looking up the rest from reference TRBV19 and TRBJ2-7 gives the full variable domain: DGGITQSPKYLFRKEGQNVTLSCEQNLNHDAMYWYRQDPGQGLRLIYYSQIVNDFQKGDIAEGYSVSREKKESFPLTVTSAQKNPTAFYLCASSSGDRSVSYEQYFGPGTRLTVT.

The V and J genes are TRBV11-2 and TRBJ2-5, with 7 bases that match TRBD1. With V trimmed by 5 bases and J by 2 bases, 2 bases remained unmatched. The CDR3 sequence is 13 residues long. CDR1 is SGHAT and CDR2 is FQNNGV in the germline V gene. In DNA, the CDR3 is TGTGCCAGCAGCCAGGGACAGCAAGAGACCCAGTACTTC. This translates into CASSQGQQETQYF.

V and J are TRBV28 and TRBJ2-1, with 8 bases fitting TRBD2. Trimming removed 9 bases from V and 5 bases from J; junction bases left unmatched: 21. CDR3 length: 18 amino acids. The V gene's germline CDR1 is MDHEN and CDR2 SYDVKM. The CDR3 region is CASSTPRTSTQQNNEQFF. CDR3 nucleotide sequence: TGTGCCAGTTCAACGCCCAGGACTAGCACCCAACAGAACAATGAGCAGTTCTTC.

The chain combines TRBV5-5 with TRBJ2-7; a possible D gene is TRBD1 (7 bases). V dropped 0 bases and J dropped 2 bases, with 18 bases sitting between them. The CDR3 is made up of 17 amino acids. Germline-derived CDR1 and CDR2 are SGHKS and YYEKEE (reference sequence). The CDR3 here is CASSLVAGQQTPYEQYF. The CDR3 bases are TGTGCCAGCAGCTTGGTTGCGGGACAGCAAACTCCCTACGAGCAGTACTTC.

The rearrangement uses TRBV20-1 and TRBJ2-7; possible D gene TRBD2, 6 bases. The CDR3 sequence is 9 residues long. Germline V CDR1 and CDR2: DFQATT, SNEGSKA (reference sequence). Trimming removed 5 bases at V and 9 bases at J, with 8 bases between. The CDR3 DNA reads as TGCAGTGCTGGGGGGAGGCAGTACTTC. Translating gives CSAGGRQYF.

This clone was seen only once. The chain uses TRBV6-5 and TRBJ2-7, with D hard to call. This CDR3 is 14 amino acids long. Germline V gene lookup returns CDR1 MNHEY and CDR2 SVGAGI. Trimming took off 6 bases at V and 2 bases at J, with 14 bases between the two ends. This chain's CDR3 is CASSHPTRTYEQYF. CDR3 coding DNA: TGTGCCAGCAGCCATCCCACCAGGACCTACGAGCAGTACTTC.

This chain links TRBV10-3 with TRBJ2-3; 7 bases align to TRBD2. This CDR3 comprises 14 residues. V trimming: 0 bases; J trimming: 5 bases; junction bases outside the gene matches: 2. Per germline, CDR1 ENHRY and CDR2 SYGVKD. CDR3: CAISESIAGDTQYF. The CDR3 bases are TGTGCCATCAGTGAGTCGATAGCGGGAGATACGCAGTATTTT.

This chain uses TRBV6-1 with TRBJ1-2; unclear D gene. The germline CDR1 and CDR2 sequences are MNHNS and SASEGT. The CDR3 spans 15 residues. The germline V and J ends were trimmed by 3 bases and 4 bases, with 15 bases remaining between them. The CDR3 spells CASSEVRSPTYGYTF. The CDR3 DNA follows: TGTGCCAGCAGTGAGGTCCGGAGTCCAACCTATGGCTACACCTTC.

The V gene is TRBV5-5, the J gene TRBJ2-1, with D unclear. This CDR3 is built from 11 residues. Trimming took 1 base from V and 10 from J, leaving 6 bases between them. Looked up from germline, CDR1 is SGHKS and CDR2 is YYEKEE (reference sequence). CDR3 sequence (DNA): TGTGCCAGCAGCTTGAACGCGGAGCAGTTCTTC. Its protein product is CASSLNAEQFF.

This chain uses TRBV2 with TRBJ1-1; 7 bases line up with TRBD1. From germline, CDR1 is SNHLY and CDR2 FYNNEI. J gave up 1 base and V 5 bases, and 7 bases lay outside the gene matches. The length of the CDR3 is 15 residues. CDR3 DNA sequence: TGTGCCAGCAGTCAACAGGGGTCGGCGAACACTGAAGCTTTCTTT. This gives the protein CASSQQGSANTEAFF.